The 31 T cell receptor beta chains given below trace back to one sample, sequenced in a study of vaccination effects on CD4 cells after COVID-19. Sequencing in the ViraFEST assay came after antigen-specific CD4+ T cells had been expanded with viral peptide pools, which were used to stimulate PBMC. Culture lasted about nine days before CD4+ T cell isolation. Nobody among the vaccine recipients had prior SARS-CoV-2 infection (nucleocapsid antibodies were negative). Sequenced by immunoSEQ multiplex PCR; TCRdb stores in-frame clones only, minus some. The sample lists roughly 75,000 clones, approximately 70% occurring once. The antigens for these receptors are not known. The sample in question was CD4+ T cells from PBMCs cultured with HCoV-OC43 spike peptides, obtained before COVID-19 vaccination. Subset defined: HCoV-OC43 spike overlapping peptide pool stimulation. All receptors come from a human donor who received a COVID-19 vaccine.

This clone was detected only a few times. The V call is TRBV2, the J call TRBJ2-1; the D gene is possibly TRBD2 (5 bases). Trimming stripped 2 bases from V and 5 bases from J, with 16 bases between. CDR1 SNHLY and CDR2 FYNNEI come from the germline V gene. CDR3 size: 16 residues. CDR3 DNA: TGTGCCAGCAGTGAAAATTGGGCCCGAGCGGACAATGAGCAGTTCTTC. This sequence encodes CASSENWARADNEQFF.

The V gene is TRBV6-1, the J gene TRBJ1-4, with D possibly being TRBD1 (6 bases). Germline V gene lookup returns CDR1 MNHNS and CDR2 SASEGT. This CDR3 region has 17 residues. Between the trimmed V and J ends, which lost 3 bases and 8 bases, there was a span of 22 bases. The CDR3: CASSDPGQPVFGEKLFF. In DNA, the CDR3 is TGTGCCAGCAGTGACCCGGGACAACCGGTCTTTGGGGAAAAACTGTTTTTT.

The genes are TRBV6-5 and TRBJ1-1; 8 bases match TRBD1. The trim removed 2 bases at V and 1 base at J, leaving 3 bases unmatched. The CDR3 covers 15 residues. In germline, CDR1 is MNHEY, CDR2 SVGAGI. CDR3 nucleotide sequence: TGTGCCAGCAGTTACGGGGACAGGCCGAACACTGAAGCTTTCTTT. It specifies CASSYGDRPNTEAFF.

This sequence joins TRBV27 and TRBJ1-1; D unresolved. V was pared by 1 base and J by 2 bases, with 11 bases between. Germline V gene data show CDR1 as MNHEY and CDR2 as SMNVEV (reference sequence). The CDR3 extends over 15 amino acids. The CDR3 region has the DNA TGTGCCAGCAGTTTATTCCCCCTCCAAAACACTGAAGCTTTCTTT. This gives the protein CASSLFPLQNTEAFF.

This clone was observed a handful of times. V is TRBV5-8 and J is TRBJ2-3, with 7 bases aligning to TRBD2. Looked up from germline, CDR1 is SGHTS and CDR2 is YDEGEE. This CDR3 has 17 residues. Trimming cost V 7 bases and J 0 bases; bases outside gene matches: 14. The CDR3 region is CASPKMFRGESTDTQYF. The DNA for the CDR3 is TGTGCCAGCCCCAAAATGTTTCGGGGGGAAAGCACAGATACGCAGTATTTT.

The J gene is TRBJ1-3, the V gene TRBV12-5; the match to TRBD1 covers 9 bases. The CDR3 is 18 residues long. Germline V gene data show CDR1 as LGHNT and CDR2 as FRNRAP. With 5 bases clipped from V and 2 bases from J, the junction kept 13 bases outside the gene matches. CDR3 coding DNA: TGTGCTAGTGGTAACGGACAGGGGTACCTCTTGACTGGAAACACCATATATTTT. This codes for CASGNGQGYLLTGNTIYF.

The chain uses TRBV19 and TRBJ1-5; D is possibly TRBD1 (5 bases). V was trimmed by 7 bases and J by 2 bases, leaving 12 bases between them. Germline assignment: CDR1 LNHDA and CDR2 SQIVND (reference sequence). The CDR3 sequence is 14 residues long. The CDR3 bases are TGTGCCAGTAACCGGGGACTGGGCAATCAGCCCCAGCATTTT. Protein: CASNRGLGNQPQHF.

V is TRBV5-4 and J is TRBJ2-6; D is uncertain. Germline V gene lookup returns CDR1 SGHNT and CDR2 YYREEE (reference sequence). The CDR3 has 13 residues. Trimming removed 7 bases at V and 0 bases at J, with 5 bases between. Written as DNA, the CDR3 is TGTGCCAGCGGGTTCTCTGGGGCCAACGTCCTGACTTTC. Its protein is CASGFSGANVLTF. Drawing the rest from reference TRBV5-4 and TRBJ2-6, the complete variable domain is ETGVTQSPTHLIKTRGQQVTLRCSSQSGHNTVSWYQQALGQGPQFIFQYYREEENGRGNFPPRFSGLQFPNYSSELNVNALELDDSALYLCASGFSGANVLTFGAGSRLTVL.

The chain carries TRBV6-2 or TRBV6-3 and TRBJ2-7; unclear D gene. With 5 bases removed from V and 3 bases from J, the gap between germline ends came to 5 bases. The CDR3 covers 11 residues. In germline, CDR1 is MNHEY, CDR2 SVGEGT. In DNA form, the CDR3 reads TGTGCCAGCAGTGACGGCTACGAGCAGTACGTC. Protein: CASSDGYEQYV.

This clone was recorded a few times. The V call is TRBV25-1, the J call TRBJ1-6, with TRBD1 identical over 7 bases. The CDR3 consists of 15 residues. Germline V lookup: CDR1 MGHDK, CDR2 SYGVNS. With 10 bases clipped from V and 0 bases from J, the junction kept 6 bases outside the gene matches. The CDR3 nucleotides read TGTGCCACCGGGGGACAGAGCTCCTATAATTCACCCCTCCACTTT. It translates to CATGGQSSYNSPLHF.

The CDR3: CASSRTGGVETQYF. Here the CDR3 DNA reads TGTGCCAGCAGTAGGACAGGGGGCGTGGAGACCCAGTACTTC. The chain employs TRBV9 and TRBJ2-5, with TRBD1 identical over 11 bases. CDR1 is SGDLS, CDR2 YYNGEE, per germline. V gave up 5 bases and J gave up 5 bases; unmatched junction bases: 5. The CDR3 totals 14 residues.

V gene TRBV19 combines with J gene TRBJ1-4; no clear D. The ends were cut back, 10 bases at V and 8 bases at J, with 17 bases in the middle. The CDR3 loop spans 13 amino acids. The germline gives CDR1 LNHDA, CDR2 SQIVND (reference sequence). CDR3 nucleotides: TGTGCCACCGCGAGGATCGCGGAGGAAAAACTGTTTTTT. Encoded protein: CATARIAEEKLFF.

This clone was seen only a few times. The J gene is TRBJ2-7, the V gene TRBV18; 12 bases line up with TRBD1. CDR3 length: 16 amino acids. CDR1 and CDR2 from the germline V gene are KGHSH and LQKENI. V shed 2 bases, J shed 3 bases, and the junction held 5 bases outside the gene matches. The CDR3 nucleotides are TGTGCCAGCTCACCATCAGGGACAGGGGGCGGCTACGAGCAGTACGTC. Encoded protein: CASSPSGTGGGYEQYV.

The chain carries TRBV24-1 and TRBJ2-1, with TRBD1 matching 9 bases. The length of the CDR3 is 16 residues. Germline values: CDR1 KGHDR, CDR2 SFDVKD. Germline trimming cut 1 base from V and 6 bases from J; bases unmatched to any gene: 6. CDR3 in amino acids: CATSDFIGTGINEQFF. In nucleotides, the CDR3 is TGTGCCACCAGTGATTTTATCGGGACAGGGATCAATGAGCAGTTCTTC.

The rearrangement links TRBV4-2 to TRBJ2-3, with TRBD2 identical over 15 bases. Germline loops: CDR1 LGHNA, CDR2 YNFKEQ. The CDR3 consists of 16 residues. J gave up 5 bases and V 4 bases, and 4 bases lay outside the gene matches. CDR3 nucleotides: TGTGCCAGCAGCCGGACTAGCGGGGGGGTGGAAGATACGCAGTATTTT. Translating it yields CASSRTSGGVEDTQYF.

The chain couples TRBV30 to TRBJ2-7; D is undetermined. CDR1 and CDR2 (germline): GTSNPN, SVGIG (reference sequence). CDR3 length: 13 amino acids. V was clipped by 3 bases and J by 5 bases, with 14 bases between them. The CDR3, as DNA: TGTGCCTGGAGCCCTACCCAAGGACACGAGCAGTACGTC. As protein: CAWSPTQGHEQYV.

The chain's CDR3 is CASSLMLNTEAFF. The DNA of the CDR3 is TGTGCCAGCAGCTTAATGTTGAACACTGAAGCTTTCTTT. This chain links TRBV7-3 with TRBJ1-1, with unresolved D. Trimming removed 1 base at V and 0 bases at J, with 3 bases between. Per the germline V gene, CDR1 is SGHTA and CDR2 is FQGTGA. This CDR3 spans 13 amino acids.

The sample holds a few counts of this clone. The chain joins TRBV6-4 to TRBJ1-5; D call uncertain. This CDR3 contains 11 residues. CDR1 is MRHNA and CDR2 is SNTAGT in the germline V gene. The V and J ends lost 3 bases and 5 bases respectively, with 2 bases between them. The CDR3 nucleotides are TGTGCCAGCAGTGAGGATCAGCCCCAGCATTTT. Its protein product is CASSEDQPQHF.

The chain couples TRBV10-1 to TRBJ2-5; D remains ambiguous. The CDR3 consists of 13 residues. V lost 3 bases, J lost 7 bases, and 12 bases lay in between. Per germline, CDR1 WNHNN and CDR2 SYGVQD (reference sequence). Here the CDR3 DNA reads TGCGCCAGCAGTGAAGGCTACCTCGGGACCCAGTACTTC. Protein: CASSEGYLGTQYF.

The CDR3 here is CASSFGQGNTLNEKLFF. CDR3 nucleotides: TGCGCCAGCAGCTTCGGACAGGGGAACACCCTTAATGAAAAACTGTTTTTT. The chain has TRBV5-1 and TRBJ1-4; 9 positions match TRBD1. V trimming: 2 bases; J trimming: 4 bases; junction bases outside the gene matches: 9. The CDR3 spans 17 residues. Per germline, CDR1 SGHRS and CDR2 YFSETQ.

The gene calls are TRBV6-5 and TRBJ1-5, with D uncertain. The CDR3 extends over 13 amino acids. From germline, CDR1 is MNHEY and CDR2 SVGAGI. V was trimmed by 5 bases and J by 11 bases, leaving 16 bases between them. CDR3 loop: CASSLTESPAQHF. The CDR3 nucleotides are TGTGCCAGCAGTCTGACGGAGAGCCCAGCCCAGCATTTT.

This clone was seen just once. This chain joins TRBV15 and TRBJ1-4, with D hard to call. The V and J ends lost 1 base and 4 bases respectively, with 4 bases between them. This CDR3 is built from 13 residues. Per the germline V gene, CDR1 is LNHNV and CDR2 is YYDKDF (reference sequence). CDR3 DNA sequence: TGTGCCACCAGCAGAGGGGATAATGAAAAACTGTTTTTT. Its translation is CATSRGDNEKLFF.

This clone occurred a few times. V is TRBV18 and J is TRBJ2-2; no clear D. The germline V gene encodes CDR1 KGHSH and CDR2 LQKENI. The CDR3 has 17 residues. V was shortened by 4 bases and J by 7 bases, with 22 bases between the two germline ends. The CDR3 bases are TGTGCCAGCTCACGAAATACAGTAGTCGGCCGAGTCGGGGAGCTGTTTTTT. Translation gives CASSRNTVVGRVGELFF.

The chain recombines TRBV29-1 with TRBJ2-1; 9 bases agree with TRBD2. The V gene end was trimmed by 4 bases and the J gene end by 3 bases; junction bases not matched to a gene: 4. This CDR3 comprises 14 residues. From germline, CDR1 is SQVTM and CDR2 ANQGSEA. CDR3 sequence reads: CSVGASGVYNEQFF. The CDR3 DNA reads as TGCAGCGTTGGAGCTAGCGGGGTCTACAATGAGCAGTTCTTC.

The rearrangement links TRBV6-5 to TRBJ2-7; tentatively, D is TRBD1 (5 bases). Germline V gene lookup returns CDR1 MNHEY and CDR2 SVGAGI. This CDR3 region has 13 residues. V lost 8 bases and J 6 bases, leaving 17 bases between the germline ends. For the CDR3, the DNA is TGTGCCAGCGGAAGACAGAACTCTGGCGAGCAGTACGTC. Translating gives CASGRQNSGEQYV.

The chain employs TRBV24-1 and TRBJ2-3, with 8 bases that match TRBD2. This CDR3 contains 16 residues. Germline loops: CDR1 KGHDR, CDR2 SFDVKD. V was clipped by 0 bases and J by 1 base; unmatched bases: 2. CDR3 in DNA: TGTGCCACCAGTGATTTGATTAGCGGGGGCACAGATACGCAGTATTTT. This sequence encodes CATSDLISGGTDTQYF.

In this sample, this clone turned up once. The chain employs TRBV6-6 and TRBJ2-5, with D possibly being TRBD1 or TRBD2 (7 bases each). The V end lost 7 bases, the J end lost 7 bases, and 19 bases lay between the germline ends. CDR3 length: 14 amino acids. Germline V gene sequence: CDR1 MNHNY, CDR2 SVGAGI (reference sequence). CDR3 sequence: CASIGQAWGGTQYF. The CDR3 DNA reads as TGTGCCAGCATCGGACAGGCCTGGGGGGGGACCCAGTACTTC.

This chain joins TRBV5-4 and TRBJ2-5; TRBD1 agrees at 8 bases. V gave up 4 bases and J gave up 6 bases; unmatched junction bases: 5. Germline assignment: CDR1 SGHNT and CDR2 YYREEE (reference sequence). The CDR3 spans 13 residues. CDR3 sequence: CASSLDRGQTQYF. CDR3 nucleotides: TGTGCCAGCAGCCTTGACAGGGGTCAGACCCAGTACTTC.

The chain carries TRBV3-1 (or the pseudogene TRBV3-2) and TRBJ1-5; tentative D call: TRBD1 (5 bases). V lost 5 bases and J lost 4, with 18 bases in between. The CDR3 length is 16 residues. Germline V gene data show CDR1 as LGHDT and CDR2 as YNNKEL (reference sequence). The CDR3, as DNA: TGTGCCAGCAGCTCCCGGGCAGGGCCTTTTAATCAGCCCCAGCATTTT. Translated, it gives CASSSRAGPFNQPQHF.

The rearrangement uses TRBV13 and TRBJ1-2; D gene uncertain. Germline V gene sequence: CDR1 PRHDT, CDR2 FYEKMQ (reference sequence). CDR3 length equals 16 residues. Trimming shortened V by 0 bases and J by 8 bases, and 19 bases separated the two germline ends. The CDR3 loop reads CASSLGLGGGMYGYTF. The CDR3 DNA follows: TGTGCCAGCAGCTTAGGCCTAGGCGGAGGAATGTACGGCTACACCTTC. Full variable domain (outside the CDR3, taken from reference TRBV13 and TRBJ1-2): AAGVIQSPRHLIKEKRETATLKCYPIPRHDTVYWYQQGPGQDPQFLISFYEKMQSDKGSIPDRFSAQQFSDYHSELNMSSLELGDSALYFCASSLGLGGGMYGYTFGSGTRLTVV.

The chain couples TRBV3-1 (or the pseudogene TRBV3-2) to TRBJ1-2; D not resolved. Germline V gene data show CDR1 as LGHDT and CDR2 as YNNKEL (reference sequence). V lost 8 bases and J 7 bases, leaving 11 bases between the germline ends. The CDR3 has 11 amino acids. CDR3 nucleotide sequence: TGTGCCAGCGGCCCTACGGTTGGCTACACCTTC. Translating it yields CASGPTVGYTF.